This TCR beta chain stems from a study of cytomegalovirus exposure and HLA in healthy donors. Study observations and caveats: Indistinguishability led to the exclusion of some V segments, TRBV6-2 and TRBV6-3 included. Later, TCR association rates were found to vary by HLA locus, highest for DRB1 and lowest for HLA-C.

PCR used 60 Vbeta primers and 13 Jbeta primers. Only in-frame clones appear in the TCRdb table, and some are missing; sequencing was by immunoSEQ multiplex PCR. The sample includes about 120,000 clones, approximately 80% seen only once; the top ten take over 3.5%. This clone was seen a handful of times. Its antigen remains unidentified. The CDR3 extends over 16 amino acids. Germline CDR1 reads LGHNA; CDR2 reads YNFKEQ. Germline trimming cut 2 bases from V and 7 bases from J; bases unmatched to any gene: 8. The V call is TRBV4-2, the J call TRBJ1-6; 7 bases are a match to TRBD1. The source is a man aged 25-45 years in good health and CMV-seropositive. The sample was PBMCs. CDR3 sequence: CASSQPTGQQNSPLHF. CDR3 nucleotide sequence: TGTGCCAGCAGCCAACCAACGGGACAGCAAAATTCACCCCTCCACTTT.